The sequence of this T cell receptor beta chain was determined in a study of blood T cell repertoires in COVID-19. Looking at the study overall: Some COVID-19 samples were acute and others convalescent; all came from the United States, Italy and Spain. The cDNA or gDNA used as material had been derived from T cells, B-cell-depleted T cells, or PBMCs.

Looked up from germline, CDR1 is MNHEY and CDR2 is SVGEGT. The CDR3 length is 12 residues. The ends lost 5 bases at V and 14 bases at J; junction bases unmatched: 9. As originally analysed: Counts of nucleated cells, estimated from reference gene primer amplification, were obtained. Generated by immunoSEQ multiplex PCR, the TCRdb table keeps only in-frame clones and is missing some. V and J calls and clone size are given by that table; D and trimming were obtained from the DNA. Counted here are fewer than 300,000 clones, under 90% occurring once; the ten biggest clones make up 2.5% to 3%. Sequencing input: peripheral blood. The V gene is TRBV6-2 or TRBV6-3, the J gene TRBJ2-1, with TRBD1 matching 7 bases. The receptor was derived from a woman aged 55-69 years with active or convalescent COVID-19. CDR3 region: CASSATGQLKFF. The CDR3 DNA reads as TGTGCCAGCAGTGCCACGGGACAGCTAAAGTTCTTC.